Each of the 26 T cell receptor beta chains below was sequenced from the same sample in a study of blood T cell repertoires in COVID-19. Data came from immunoSEQ multiplex PCR; TCRdb stores just in-frame clones and leaves some out. The repertoire holds 100,000 or so clones, with 80% to 95% as singletons. Sequenced sample: peripheral blood. These receptors all stem from a woman aged 45-65 years with COVID-19, enrolled during active disease.

The chain has TRBV7-9 and TRBJ1-2; 9 bases agree with TRBD1. This CDR3 has 18 residues. Germline CDR1 is SEHNR and CDR2 is FQNEAQ (reference sequence). After removal of 4 bases from V and 3 bases from J, the junction contained 15 bases not matched to a gene. The CDR3 reads CASSYPNRGLVPYYGYTF. CDR3 nucleotide sequence: TGTGCCAGCAGCTACCCGAACAGGGGGCTTGTTCCTTACTATGGCTACACCTTC.

The V call is TRBV3-1 (or the pseudogene TRBV3-2), the J call TRBJ1-2; 10 bases are a match to TRBD1. Germline assignment: CDR1 LGHDT and CDR2 YNNKEL (reference sequence). J lost 2 bases, V lost 2 bases, and 5 bases had no gene match. The CDR3 length is 16 residues. The DNA for the CDR3 is TGTGCCAGCAGCCAAACTAGGACAGGGGGAAACTATGGCTACACCTTC. Translated, it gives CASSQTRTGGNYGYTF.

This clone was counted once. CDR3: CASSLEGTGYEQYF. CDR3 coding DNA: TGTGCCAGCAGCTTAGAGGGGACAGGATACGAGCAGTACTTC. The chain has TRBV11-3 and TRBJ2-7, with TRBD1 matching 8 bases. The ends lost 0 bases at V and 4 bases at J; junction bases unmatched: 2. Germline loops: CDR1 SGHNT, CDR2 YENEEA. The CDR3 extends over 14 amino acids.

This CDR3 reads CASSLPVRVRDYGYTF. The DNA for the CDR3 is TGTGCCAGCAGCTTGCCTGTGAGGGTTAGGGACTATGGCTACACCTTC. The gene calls are TRBV5-5 and TRBJ1-2; D is uncertain. Between the trimmed V and J ends, which lost 1 base and 3 bases, there was a span of 16 bases. This CDR3 spans 16 amino acids. The germline CDR1 and CDR2 sequences are SGHKS and YYEKEE (reference sequence).

CDR3 amino acids: CASSVNRVGQPQHF. CDR3 coding DNA: TGTGCCAGCAGCGTCAACAGGGTTGGCCAGCCCCAGCATTTT. This chain uses TRBV7-2 with TRBJ1-5; possibly TRBD1 for D (6 bases). This CDR3 region has 14 residues. Germline CDR1 SGHTA, CDR2 FQGNSA. The V end was cut by 5 bases, the J end by 7 bases, with 15 bases between.

J is TRBJ2-1 and V is TRBV5-1; 7 bases agree with TRBD2. J lost 1 base, V lost 4 bases, and 8 bases had no gene match. This CDR3 is built from 16 residues. The germline CDR1 and CDR2 sequences are SGHRS and YFSETQ. The CDR3 spells CASSRGSGASYNEQFF. Written as DNA, the CDR3 is TGCGCCAGCAGCAGAGGAAGCGGGGCATCCTACAATGAGCAGTTCTTC.

This clone is a singleton in its sample. The chain is built from TRBV2 and TRBJ2-7; possibly TRBD2 for D (6 bases). This CDR3 region has 13 residues. Germline V lookup: CDR1 SNHLY, CDR2 FYNNEI. Between the trimmed V and J ends, which lost 6 bases and 3 bases, there was a span of 12 bases. In nucleotides, the CDR3 is TGTGCCAGCAGGCCCGGGACTGACTACGAGCAGTACTTC. Residues: CASRPGTDYEQYF.

The chain carries TRBV7-2 and TRBJ1-3; possible D gene TRBD1, 6 bases. With 4 bases removed from V and 0 bases from J, the gap between germline ends came to 16 bases. Germline loops: CDR1 SGHTA, CDR2 FQGNSA. The CDR3 is 17 amino acids. CDR3 in DNA: TGTGCCAGCAGCTACACAAATCGACAGGCCTCTGGAAACACCATATATTTT. This gives the protein CASSYTNRQASGNTIYF.

The V call is TRBV12-5, the J call TRBJ2-2, with 8 positions matching TRBD1. V shed 5 bases and J 7 bases; nucleotides not matched to a gene: 9. This CDR3 spans 15 amino acids. Germline values: CDR1 LGHNT, CDR2 FRNRAP. CDR3 nucleotide sequence: TGTGCTAGTGGTCTCCCAGGACAGGGATTCGGGGAGCTGTTTTTT. Protein: CASGLPGQGFGELFF.

This sequence joins TRBV6-5 and TRBJ2-6, with a possible D match to TRBD1 (5 bases). V lost 7 bases to trimming and J lost 2 bases, with 9 bases between them. The CDR3 length is 14 residues. Looked up from germline, CDR1 is MNHEY and CDR2 is SVGAGI. In DNA form, the CDR3 reads TGTGCCAGCAACAGGTTAACTGGGGCCAACGTCCTGACTTTC. Protein product: CASNRLTGANVLTF.

A note on this clone: Other DNA sequences from this sample encode an identical CDR3 as well. The CDR3 DNA follows: TGTGCCAGCAGTTTAGGGGCAGGGCGGGAGCAGTACGTC. Its protein product is CASSLGAGREQYV. The V gene is TRBV12-3 or TRBV12-4, the J gene TRBJ2-7; perhaps TRBD1 as D (5 bases). The germline V and J ends were trimmed by 1 base and 7 bases, with 11 bases remaining between them. The CDR3 consists of 13 residues.

This clone was recorded only once. V and J are TRBV12-3 or TRBV12-4 and TRBJ1-5; no clear D. The CDR3 runs 13 residues. V was cut by 6 bases and J by 2 bases, with 8 bases left in between. The CDR3 DNA sequence: TGTGCCAGCAGGGGAGGACGCAATCAGCCCCAGCATTTT. This sequence encodes CASRGGRNQPQHF.

The chain links TRBV25-1 to TRBJ2-3; D not certain. CDR1 and CDR2 from the germline V gene are MGHDK and SYGVNS. Between the trimmed V and J ends, which lost 2 bases and 7 bases, there was a span of 19 bases. This CDR3 contains 16 residues. DNA for the CDR3: TGTGCCAGCAGTGAAGGCCGACAACGTATACGGAATACGCAGTATTTT. It codes for CASSEGRQRIRNTQYF.

The CDR3 protein is CASSARGGAEAFF. Written as DNA, the CDR3 is TGTGCCAGCAGCGCCAGAGGGGGGGCTGAAGCTTTCTTT. The V and J genes are TRBV6-5 and TRBJ1-1, with D possibly matching TRBD1 (6 bases). The germline CDR1 and CDR2 sequences are MNHEY and SVGAGI. Trimming pared 6 bases from V and 6 bases from J, leaving 14 bases between. The CDR3 spans 13 residues.

This clone was observed once. Here the CDR3 DNA reads TGTGCCAGCAGCTTAGGGGTCTTGGGGCCTAGCACAGATACGCAGTATTTT. This translates into CASSLGVLGPSTDTQYF. The chain links TRBV11-2 to TRBJ2-3; weak D call: TRBD1 (5 bases). The CDR3 has 17 residues. Germline V gives CDR1 SGHAT, CDR2 FQNNGV. The V end lost 1 base, the J end lost 0 bases, and 14 bases lay between the germline ends. Variable domain in full (rest from reference TRBV11-2 and TRBJ2-3): EAGVAQSPRYKIIEKRQSVAFWCNPISGHATLYWYQQILGQGPKLLIQFQNNGVVDDSQLPKDRFSAERLKGVDSTLKIQPAKLEDSAVYLCASSLGVLGPSTDTQYFGPGTRLTVL.

This sequence joins TRBV6-1 and TRBJ2-7, with D maybe TRBD2 (6 bases). The germline CDR1 and CDR2 sequences are MNHNS and SASEGT. V shed 3 bases and J shed 3 bases, with 9 bases lying between them. CDR3 length: 13 amino acids. The DNA of the CDR3 is TGTGCCAGCAGTGAGCGGGGAAACTACGAGCAGTACTTC. This codes for CASSERGNYEQYF.

This sequence joins TRBV28 and TRBJ1-1; 7 bases match TRBD1. Germline CDR1 and CDR2: MDHEN and SYDVKM. V lost 8 bases and J lost 4; bases outside the gene matches: 13. The CDR3 consists of 15 residues. DNA of the CDR3: TGTGCCAGCTGTGAGGGGGCAGTCTCGGCCACTGAAGCTTTCTTT. Protein product: CASCEGAVSATEAFF. Variable domain in full (rest from reference TRBV28 and TRBJ1-1): DVKVTQSSRYLVKRTGEKVFLECVQDMDHENMFWYRQDPGLGLRLIYFSYDVKMKEKGDIPEGYSVSREKKERFSLILESASTNQTSMYLCASCEGAVSATEAFFGQGTRLTVV.

This chain joins TRBV5-4 and TRBJ1-1; D call uncertain. V was trimmed by 2 bases and J by 1 base, leaving 9 bases between them. The CDR3 is 14 residues long. CDR1 and CDR2 (germline): SGHNT, YYREEE (reference sequence). The CDR3 sequence: CASSFSGPNTEAFF. CDR3 DNA sequence: TGTGCCAGCAGCTTTAGCGGTCCGAACACTGAAGCTTTCTTT.

This chain uses TRBV18 with TRBJ1-1; 7 bases align to TRBD1. V dropped 3 bases and J dropped 8; count of bases not matched to a gene: 6. CDR1 and CDR2 from the germline V gene are KGHSH and LQKENI. The CDR3 covers 13 residues. For the CDR3, the DNA is TGTGCCAGCTCACCTCCGAAACAGGGGGAAGCTTTCTTT. This codes for CASSPPKQGEAFF.

This clone was counted once. This sequence joins TRBV7-8 and TRBJ1-2; possibly TRBD1 for D (5 bases). Germline CDR1 SGHVS, CDR2 FQNEAQ. The ends were cut back, 1 base at V and 6 bases at J, with 18 bases in the middle. This CDR3 spans 16 amino acids. The DNA of the CDR3 is TGTGCCAGCAGCTTAGGTCGGATGGGCAGGGTCCATGGCTACACCTTC. Amino acid sequence: CASSLGRMGRVHGYTF.

CDR3 bases: TGTGCCACCAGCAAACAGGGTATTGGAAACACCATATATTTT. Translation gives CATSKQGIGNTIYF. The V and J genes are TRBV15 and TRBJ1-3; D is perhaps TRBD1 (6 bases). The length of the CDR3 is 14 residues. Trimming cost V 4 bases and J 3 bases, with 10 bases left between them. Germline V lookup: CDR1 LNHNV, CDR2 YYDKDF (reference sequence).

The genes are TRBV11-2 and TRBJ1-1; D uncertain. The CDR3 totals 13 residues. V gave up 4 bases and J gave up 5 bases, with 11 bases separating them. CDR1 and CDR2 (germline): SGHAT, FQNNGV. CDR3 DNA: TGTGCCAGCAGCTGGAGTGAGTGGACTGAAGCTTTCTTT. Its protein is CASSWSEWTEAFF.

The chain has TRBV6-5 and TRBJ1-4; tentative D call: TRBD1 (5 bases). V lost 8 bases and J 6 bases, leaving 19 bases between the germline ends. Germline values: CDR1 MNHEY, CDR2 SVGAGI. The CDR3 is 15 residues long. The CDR3 DNA is TGTGCCAGCCTACTAAGGACCGGGACTTATGAAAAACTGTTTTTT. Amino acids: CASLLRTGTYEKLFF.

This chain uses TRBV6-2 or TRBV6-3 with TRBJ1-1; 10 bases map to TRBD1. CDR3 length: 14 amino acids. V shed 6 bases, J shed 5 bases, and the junction held 6 bases outside the gene matches. Germline CDR1 reads MNHEY; CDR2 reads SVGEGT. Here the CDR3 reads CASSRRQGATEAFF. The CDR3 DNA is TGTGCCAGCAGCCGACGACAGGGGGCAACTGAAGCTTTCTTT.

The CDR3 DNA reads as TGTGCCAGCAGCCCGACATACTCCTACGAGCAGTACGTC. This codes for CASSPTYSYEQYV. The V and J genes are TRBV28 and TRBJ2-7; D is ambiguous. The CDR3 loop spans 13 amino acids. Trimming shortened V by 6 bases and J by 0 bases, and 9 bases separated the two germline ends. CDR1 MDHEN and CDR2 SYDVKM come from the germline V gene.

V usage is TRBV6-2 or TRBV6-3 and J usage is TRBJ1-2; D unresolved. The ends were cut back, 5 bases at V and 6 bases at J, with 13 bases in the middle. The CDR3 totals 13 residues. The germline gives CDR1 MNHEY, CDR2 SVGEGT. CDR3 nucleotide sequence: TGTGCCAGCAGTATAGGAGTGGTGAATGGCTACACCTTC. Its translation is CASSIGVVNGYTF.